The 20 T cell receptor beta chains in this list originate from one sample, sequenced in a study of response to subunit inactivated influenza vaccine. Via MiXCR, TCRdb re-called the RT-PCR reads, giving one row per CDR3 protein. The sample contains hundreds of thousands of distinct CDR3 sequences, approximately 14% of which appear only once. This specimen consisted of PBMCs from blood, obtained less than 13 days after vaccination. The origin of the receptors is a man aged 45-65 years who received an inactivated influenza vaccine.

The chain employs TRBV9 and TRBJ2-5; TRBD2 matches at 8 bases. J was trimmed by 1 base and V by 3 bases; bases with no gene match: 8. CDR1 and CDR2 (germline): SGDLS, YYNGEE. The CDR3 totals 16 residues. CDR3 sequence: CASSAGPTSGQETQYF. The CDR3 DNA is TGTGCCAGCAGCGCCGGCCCTACTAGCGGCCAAGAGACCCAGTACTTC. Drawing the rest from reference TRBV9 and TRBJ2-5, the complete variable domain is DSGVTQTPKHLITATGQRVTLRCSPRSGDLSVYWYQQSLDQGLQFLIQYYNGEERAKGNILERFSAQQFPDLHSELNLSSLELGDSALYFCASSAGPTSGQETQYFGPGTRLLVL.

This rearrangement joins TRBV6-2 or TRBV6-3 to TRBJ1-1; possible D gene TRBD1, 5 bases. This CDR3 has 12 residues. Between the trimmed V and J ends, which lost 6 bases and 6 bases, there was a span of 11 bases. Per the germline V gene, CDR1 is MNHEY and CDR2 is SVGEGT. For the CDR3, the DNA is TGTGCCAGCAGCCCAGACAGTTCTGAAGCTTTCTTT. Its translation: CASSPDSSEAFF.

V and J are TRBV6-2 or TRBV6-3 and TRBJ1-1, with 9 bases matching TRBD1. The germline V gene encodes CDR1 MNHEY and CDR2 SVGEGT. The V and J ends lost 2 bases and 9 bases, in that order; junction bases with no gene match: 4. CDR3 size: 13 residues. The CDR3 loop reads CASSYAGQGKAFF. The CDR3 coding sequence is TGTGCCAGCAGTTACGCGGGACAGGGTAAAGCTTTCTTT.

The CDR3 sequence: CASSFLDRAAEAFF. CDR3 DNA: TGTGCCAGCAGTTTTTTAGATAGGGCGGCTGAAGCTTTCTTT. The chain joins TRBV12-3 or TRBV12-4 to TRBJ1-1; D gene unclear. This CDR3 spans 14 amino acids. V was cut by 3 bases and J by 6 bases, with 14 bases left in between.

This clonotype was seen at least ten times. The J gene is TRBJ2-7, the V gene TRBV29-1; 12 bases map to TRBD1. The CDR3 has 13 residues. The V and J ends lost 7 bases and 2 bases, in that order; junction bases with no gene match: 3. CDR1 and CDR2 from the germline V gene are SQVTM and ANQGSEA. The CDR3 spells CSARDRGPYEQYF. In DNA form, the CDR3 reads TGCAGCGCGAGGGACAGGGGGCCCTACGAGCAGTACTTC.

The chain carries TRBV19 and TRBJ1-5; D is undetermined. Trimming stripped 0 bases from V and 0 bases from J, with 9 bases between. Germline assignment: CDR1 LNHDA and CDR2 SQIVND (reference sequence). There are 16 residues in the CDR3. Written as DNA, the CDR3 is TGTGCCAGTAGTATAGATGCGCCCTATAGCAATCAGCCCCAGCATTTT. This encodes CASSIDAPYSNQPQHF. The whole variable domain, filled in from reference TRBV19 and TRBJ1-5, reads DGGITQSPKYLFRKEGQNVTLSCEQNLNHDAMYWYRQDPGQGLRLIYYSQIVNDFQKGDIAEGYSVSREKKESFPLTVTSAQKNPTAFYLCASSIDAPYSNQPQHFGDGTRLSIL.

The CDR3: CASRGSAGEDDEQFF. The CDR3 coding sequence is TGTGCCAGCAGGGGGTCGGCGGGAGAAGATGATGAGCAGTTCTTC. The V call is TRBV6-4, the J call TRBJ2-1; 7 bases are a match to TRBD2. The germline V gene encodes CDR1 MRHNA and CDR2 SNTAGT. J was trimmed by 8 bases and V by 6 bases; bases with no gene match: 13. The CDR3 spans 15 residues.

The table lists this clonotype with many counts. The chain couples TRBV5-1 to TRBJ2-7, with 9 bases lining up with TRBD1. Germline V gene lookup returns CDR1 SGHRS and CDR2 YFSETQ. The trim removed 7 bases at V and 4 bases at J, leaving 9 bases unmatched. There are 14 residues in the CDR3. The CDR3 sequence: CASSGTGNGYEQYF. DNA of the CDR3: TGCGCCAGCTCCGGGACAGGGAATGGTTACGAGCAGTACTTC.

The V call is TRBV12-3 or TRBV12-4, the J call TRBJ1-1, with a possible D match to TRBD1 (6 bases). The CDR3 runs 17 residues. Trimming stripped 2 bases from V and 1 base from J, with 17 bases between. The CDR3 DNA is TGTGCCAGCAGTTTAATGTTGCGGGGACACAGGAACACTGAAGCTTTCTTT. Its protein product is CASSLMLRGHRNTEAFF.

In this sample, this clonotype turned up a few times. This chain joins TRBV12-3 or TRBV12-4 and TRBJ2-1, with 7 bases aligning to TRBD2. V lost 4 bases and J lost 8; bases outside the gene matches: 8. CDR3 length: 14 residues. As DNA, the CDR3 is TGTGCCAGCAGTTCCCCCTCGGGAGGCCATGAGCAGTTCTTC. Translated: CASSSPSGGHEQFF.

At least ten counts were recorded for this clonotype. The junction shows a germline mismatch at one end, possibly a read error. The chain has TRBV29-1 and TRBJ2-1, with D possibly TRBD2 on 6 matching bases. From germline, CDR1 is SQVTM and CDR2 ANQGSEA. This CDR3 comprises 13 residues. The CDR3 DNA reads TGCAGCGTTACCCCCCGACGGGAGTTGGCTGAGCTCTTC. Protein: CSVTPRRELAELF.

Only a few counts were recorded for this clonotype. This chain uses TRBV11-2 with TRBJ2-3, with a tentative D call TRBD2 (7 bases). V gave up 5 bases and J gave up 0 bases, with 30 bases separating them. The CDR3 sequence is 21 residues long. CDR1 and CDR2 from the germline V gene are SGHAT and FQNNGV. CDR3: CASSRVGTLWSGDNSTDTQYF. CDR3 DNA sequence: TGTGCCAGCAGCCGTGTGGGCACCCTTTGGAGCGGGGACAATAGCACAGATACGCAGTATTTT.

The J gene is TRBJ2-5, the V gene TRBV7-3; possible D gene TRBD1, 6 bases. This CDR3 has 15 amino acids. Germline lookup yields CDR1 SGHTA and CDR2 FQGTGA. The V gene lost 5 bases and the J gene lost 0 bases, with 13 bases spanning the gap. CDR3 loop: CASSKWGQYQETQYF. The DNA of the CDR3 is TGTGCCAGCAGCAAATGGGGGCAGTACCAAGAGACCCAGTACTTC.

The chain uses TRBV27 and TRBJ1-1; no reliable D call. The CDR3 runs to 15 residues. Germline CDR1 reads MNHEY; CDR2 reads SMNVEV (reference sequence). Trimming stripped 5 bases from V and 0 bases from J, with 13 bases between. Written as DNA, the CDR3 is TGTGCCAGCAGTCCTTCGACAAGAATGAACACTGAAGCTTTCTTT. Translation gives CASSPSTRMNTEAFF.

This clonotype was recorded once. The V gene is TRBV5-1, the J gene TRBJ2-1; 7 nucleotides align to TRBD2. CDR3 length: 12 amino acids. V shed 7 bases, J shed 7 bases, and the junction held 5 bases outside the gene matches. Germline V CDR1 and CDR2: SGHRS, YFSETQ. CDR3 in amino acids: CASCGLGNEQFF. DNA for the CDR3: TGCGCCAGCTGCGGACTAGGGAATGAGCAGTTCTTC.

In nucleotides, the CDR3 is TGCAGTGGGGCGAGGACAGCCGCCTACGAGCAGTACTTC. Translation: CSGARTAAYEQYF. The V gene is TRBV20-1, the J gene TRBJ2-7, with a weak D call TRBD1 (6 bases). V shed 7 bases and J shed 2 bases, with 15 bases lying between them. This CDR3 contains 13 residues. CDR1 is DFQATT and CDR2 is SNEGSKA in the germline V gene (reference sequence).

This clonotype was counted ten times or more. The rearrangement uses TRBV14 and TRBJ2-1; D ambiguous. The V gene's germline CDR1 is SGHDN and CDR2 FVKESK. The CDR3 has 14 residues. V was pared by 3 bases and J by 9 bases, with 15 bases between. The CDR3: CASSHLRALSEQFF. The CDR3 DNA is TGTGCCAGCAGCCACCTTAGGGCCCTGTCTGAGCAGTTCTTC.

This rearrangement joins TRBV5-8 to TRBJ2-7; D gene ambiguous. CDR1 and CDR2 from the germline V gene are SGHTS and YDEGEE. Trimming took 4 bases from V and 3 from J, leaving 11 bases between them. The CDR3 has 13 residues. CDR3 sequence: CASSVTAFYEQYF. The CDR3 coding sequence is TGTGCCAGCAGCGTGACTGCCTTCTACGAGCAGTACTTC.

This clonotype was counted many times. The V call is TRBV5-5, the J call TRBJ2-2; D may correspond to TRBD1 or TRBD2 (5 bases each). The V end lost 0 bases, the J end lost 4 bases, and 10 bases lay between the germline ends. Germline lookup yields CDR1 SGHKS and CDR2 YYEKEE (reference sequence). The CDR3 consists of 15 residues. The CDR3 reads CASSLGPGTTGELFF. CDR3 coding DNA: TGTGCCAGCAGCTTGGGGCCCGGGACCACCGGGGAGCTGTTTTTT.

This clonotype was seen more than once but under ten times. This chain's CDR3 is CASSPRQGDTQYF. In nucleotides, the CDR3 is TGTGCCAGCAGCCCCCGACAGGGGGATACGCAGTATTTT. This chain connects TRBV9 to TRBJ2-3, with TRBD1 matching 8 bases. The germline gives CDR1 SGDLS, CDR2 YYNGEE. V lost 4 bases to trimming and J lost 6 bases; unmatched junction nucleotides: 4. The CDR3 is made up of 13 amino acids.